The 5 T cell receptor beta chains below were found in one sample sequenced in a study of pediatric ulcerative colitis. The protocol was immunoSEQ multiplex PCR, while the TCRdb copy is restricted to in-frame clones and leaves out a portion. The repertoire includes 60,000 or so clones, over 70% of them detected once, and roughly 5.2% sits in the top ten. Source material: blood. These receptors were obtained from a boy younger than 18 with moderate ulcerative colitis.

The chain carries TRBV4-3 and TRBJ1-2; D gene uncertain. The CDR3 totals 13 residues. V was cut by 4 bases and J by 2 bases, with 8 bases left in between. Germline V lookup: CDR1 LGHNA, CDR2 YSLEER. The CDR3 protein is CASSPTGNYGYTF. The DNA for the CDR3 is TGCGCCAGCAGCCCGACGGGAAACTATGGCTACACCTTC.

Regarding this clone: The sample holds other DNA sequences that translate to the same CDR3. This chain uses TRBV5-1 with TRBJ2-7; D unresolved. Germline V gene data show CDR1 as SGHRS and CDR2 as YFSETQ. The CDR3 totals 13 residues. V lost 0 bases, J lost 1 base, and 5 bases lay in between. In DNA, the CDR3 is TGCGCCAGCAGCTTGGGATCATCCTACGAGCAGTACTTC. This codes for CASSLGSSYEQYF.

The chain links TRBV2 to TRBJ1-1; TRBD1 might be the D (6 bases). Trimming removed 1 base from V and 8 bases from J, with 14 bases in between. CDR3 size: 14 residues. Germline CDR1 SNHLY, CDR2 FYNNEI. The CDR3 DNA is TGTGCCAGCAGTGAAGGGGACATACCCCAGGAAGCTTTCTTT. This gives the protein CASSEGDIPQEAFF.

The V and J genes are TRBV5-6 and TRBJ2-2; D remains unclear. The V end was cut by 4 bases, the J end by 4 bases, with 8 bases between. The CDR3 covers 13 residues. CDR1 and CDR2 (germline): SGHDT, YYEEEE. The CDR3 DNA is TGTGCCAGCAGCCCGGCCGCCACCGGGGAGCTGTTTTTT. It codes for CASSPAATGELFF.

This CDR3 is CASSVGGQGYEQYF. CDR3 in DNA: TGTGCCAGCAGCGTAGGGGGTCAGGGATACGAGCAGTACTTC. J is TRBJ2-7 and V is TRBV9; perhaps TRBD1 as D (5 bases). The V gene's germline CDR1 is SGDLS and CDR2 YYNGEE. CDR3 length: 14 residues. V shed 0 bases and J shed 4 bases, with 11 bases lying between them.